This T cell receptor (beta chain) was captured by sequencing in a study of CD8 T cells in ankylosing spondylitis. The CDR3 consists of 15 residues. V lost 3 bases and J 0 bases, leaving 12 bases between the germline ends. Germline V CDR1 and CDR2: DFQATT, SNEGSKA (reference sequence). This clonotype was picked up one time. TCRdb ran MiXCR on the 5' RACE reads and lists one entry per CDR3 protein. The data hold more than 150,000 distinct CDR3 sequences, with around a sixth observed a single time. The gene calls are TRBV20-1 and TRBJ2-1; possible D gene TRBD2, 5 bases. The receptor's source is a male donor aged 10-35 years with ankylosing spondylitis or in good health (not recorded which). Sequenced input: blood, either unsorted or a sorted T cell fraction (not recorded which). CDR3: CSARLALSSYNEQFF. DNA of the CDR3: TGCAGTGCTAGGCTAGCCCTGAGCTCCTACAATGAGCAGTTCTTC.